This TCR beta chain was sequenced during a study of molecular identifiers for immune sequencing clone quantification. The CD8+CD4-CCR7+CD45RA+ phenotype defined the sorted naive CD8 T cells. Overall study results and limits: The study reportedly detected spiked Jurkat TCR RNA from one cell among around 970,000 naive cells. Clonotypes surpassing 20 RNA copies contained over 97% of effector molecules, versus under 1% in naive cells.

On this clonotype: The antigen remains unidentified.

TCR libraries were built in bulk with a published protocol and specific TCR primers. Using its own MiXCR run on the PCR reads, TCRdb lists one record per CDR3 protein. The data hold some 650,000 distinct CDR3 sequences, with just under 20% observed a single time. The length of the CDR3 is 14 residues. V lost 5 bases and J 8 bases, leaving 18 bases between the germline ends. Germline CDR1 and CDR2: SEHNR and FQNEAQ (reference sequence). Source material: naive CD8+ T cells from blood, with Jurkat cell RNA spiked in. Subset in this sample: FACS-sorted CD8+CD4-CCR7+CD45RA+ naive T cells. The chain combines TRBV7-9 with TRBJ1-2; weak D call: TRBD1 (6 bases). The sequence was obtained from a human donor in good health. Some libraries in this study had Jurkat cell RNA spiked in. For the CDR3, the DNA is TGTGCCAGCAGCCGCCCGTCGACAGGACGAGGCTACACCTTC. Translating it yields CASSRPSTGRGYTF.